Shown below are 6 T cell receptor beta chains from a single sample sequenced in a study of blood T cell repertoires in COVID-19. Sequencing was performed with immunoSEQ multiplex PCR; in TCRdb, only in-frame clones are kept and a portion is missing. The data contain nearly 400,000 clones, approximately 89% of them singletons. Sequenced: PBMCs or T cells enriched from blood (not recorded which). The receptors derive from a woman in her 30s who had recovered from COVID-19.

This clone occurred once. The chain uses TRBV28 and TRBJ2-3, with D possibly TRBD2 on 6 matching bases. V lost 1 base, J lost 0 bases, and 11 bases lay in between. The V gene's germline CDR1 is MDHEN and CDR2 SYDVKM. The CDR3 is made up of 16 amino acids. CDR3: CASSLYVAGSTDTQYF. CDR3 bases: TGTGCCAGCAGTTTATATGTTGCGGGGAGCACAGATACGCAGTATTTT.

The rearrangement joins TRBV12-3 or TRBV12-4 to TRBJ2-7; no reliable D call. V lost 7 bases, J lost 0 bases, and 7 bases lay in between. The CDR3 length is 12 residues. For the CDR3, the DNA is TGTGCCAGCACTCGGAGCTCCTACGAGCAGTACTTC. It yields the protein CASTRSSYEQYF.

This clone has a handful of counts. The chain employs TRBV27 and TRBJ2-3; maybe TRBD2 (6 bases). Germline CDR1 is MNHEY and CDR2 is SMNVEV (reference sequence). V lost 5 bases and J lost 2, with 14 bases in between. The CDR3 length is 15 residues. The CDR3 here is CASSPRGLNTDTQYF. CDR3 DNA sequence: TGTGCCAGCAGTCCCCGCGGACTAAACACAGATACGCAGTATTTT.

This chain links TRBV27 with TRBJ1-2; 11 bases agree with TRBD1. The germline CDR1 and CDR2 sequences are MNHEY and SMNVEV (reference sequence). The ends lost 3 bases at V and 9 bases at J; junction bases unmatched: 6. This CDR3 contains 14 residues. The CDR3 nucleotides read TGTGCCAGCAGTTTCGGGACAGGGGGAAGAAGCTACACCTTC. Its translation: CASSFGTGGRSYTF.

The CDR3 sequence: CASSPFAKEQYF. The DNA for the CDR3 is TGTGCCAGCAGCCCATTCGCGAAAGAGCAGTACTTC. The genes are TRBV7-2 and TRBJ2-7; D ambiguous. V dropped 5 bases and J dropped 7 bases, with 12 bases sitting between them. The CDR3 consists of 12 residues. Germline CDR1 SGHTA, CDR2 FQGNSA.

V is TRBV30 and J is TRBJ2-5; D is unresolved. Per the germline V gene, CDR1 is GTSNPN and CDR2 is SVGIG (reference sequence). The germline V and J ends were trimmed by 2 bases and 5 bases, with 12 bases remaining between them. The CDR3 extends over 13 amino acids. The CDR3 protein is CAWSSGRWETQYF. CDR3 nucleotides: TGTGCCTGGAGTTCTGGCAGATGGGAGACCCAGTACTTC.